Sequencing of this T cell receptor (beta chain) was carried out in a study of neurological immune-mediated disorders. This clonotype appeared many times. Sample time point: technical triplicate 3. cDNA was made by 5'RACE with 10-nucleotide random UMIs. MiXCR was run by TCRdb on the 5' RACE reads, yielding one entry per CDR3 protein. The sample has about 44,000 distinct CDR3 sequences, approximately 21% seen once. V was cut by 3 bases and J by 2 bases, with 18 bases left in between. CDR3 length: 17 residues. The V call is TRBV12-3 or TRBV12-4, the J call TRBJ2-3; the D gene is possibly TRBD1 (6 bases). The sequencing sample was made of PBMCs. This TCR came from a man aged 55 to 69 with HTLV-1-associated myelopathy (HAM/TSP). DNA for the CDR3: TGTGCCAGCAGTTTTTCCTTGGACAGTGTATTCACAGATACGCAGTATTTT. Its translation: CASSFSLDSVFTDTQYF.